A single sample gave rise to the 27 T cell receptor beta chains below, sequenced in a study of PD-1 blockade in mismatch repair-deficient tumors. Clones were read by immunoSEQ multiplex PCR, and TCRdb kept only the in-frame ones, dropping some. The data contain some 97,000 clones, about 79% of them singletons. This specimen consisted of peripheral blood, obtained around 8 months after starting pembrolizumab. Receptor source: an adult with mismatch repair-deficient cancer.

This chain links TRBV6-6 with TRBJ2-7; D is unresolved. Germline CDR1 and CDR2: MNHNY and SVGAGI (reference sequence). With 7 bases removed from V and 0 bases from J, the gap between germline ends came to 7 bases. The CDR3 runs to 12 residues. The chain's CDR3 is CASNQDSYEQYF. Here the CDR3 DNA reads TGTGCCAGCAATCAAGACTCCTACGAGCAGTACTTC.

This chain connects TRBV7-2 to TRBJ2-7, with D maybe TRBD1 (5 bases). Germline assignment: CDR1 SGHTA and CDR2 FQGNSA. The CDR3 totals 15 residues. Trimming stripped 2 bases from V and 0 bases from J, with 11 bases between. The CDR3 sequence: CASSLYQDTSYEQYF. The CDR3 DNA is TGTGCCAGCAGCTTATATCAGGACACCTCCTACGAGCAGTACTTC.

The chain carries TRBV29-1 and TRBJ1-4, with a weak D call TRBD1 (5 bases). Trimming took 1 base from V and 3 from J, leaving 9 bases between them. In germline, CDR1 is SQVTM, CDR2 ANQGSEA. This CDR3 has 14 amino acids. The CDR3 reads CSVEGRTPNEKLFF. CDR3 in DNA: TGCAGCGTTGAAGGCAGGACACCTAATGAAAAACTGTTTTTT.

The V gene is TRBV6-5, the J gene TRBJ2-1; D is perhaps TRBD2 (6 bases). V lost 10 bases and J 5 bases, leaving 18 bases between the germline ends. The CDR3 runs to 14 residues. Germline CDR1 is MNHEY and CDR2 is SVGAGI. CDR3 residues: CANPMGLADNEQFF. The CDR3 region has the DNA TGTGCCAACCCGATGGGCTTAGCGGACAATGAGCAGTTCTTC.

DNA for the CDR3: TGTGCCAGTAGATACGGGGGGACGACGGGTGAAAAACTGTTTTTT. This codes for CASRYGGTTGEKLFF. The chain carries TRBV19 and TRBJ1-4, with TRBD1 as a possible D gene (5 bases). V was pared by 6 bases and J by 7 bases, with 18 bases between. The CDR3 totals 15 residues. The V gene's germline CDR1 is LNHDA and CDR2 SQIVND (reference sequence).

The rearrangement uses TRBV6-1 and TRBJ2-7; TRBD1 matches 10 bases. The germline V gene encodes CDR1 MNHNS and CDR2 SASEGT. V lost 6 bases, J lost 13 bases, and 15 bases stayed unmatched. The CDR3 consists of 14 residues. CDR3 residues: CASSLGQGVISNYF. The CDR3 region has the DNA TGTGCCAGCAGCCTAGGACAGGGGGTTATTAGTAATTACTTC.

The chain joins TRBV7-3 to TRBJ2-1, with D perhaps being TRBD1 or TRBD2 (6 bases each). The CDR3 covers 15 residues. The germline V and J ends were trimmed by 4 bases and 6 bases, with 16 bases remaining between them. The germline V gene has CDR1 SGHTA and CDR2 FQGTGA. Here the CDR3 reads CASSWYGRGGNEQFF. DNA for the CDR3: TGTGCCAGCAGCTGGTACGGGAGAGGGGGCAATGAGCAGTTCTTC.

This chain uses TRBV6-5 with TRBJ2-3, with D perhaps being TRBD1 or TRBD2 (5 bases each). This CDR3 is built from 16 residues. V was pared by 1 base and J by 6 bases, with 17 bases between. The germline CDR1 and CDR2 sequences are MNHEY and SVGAGI. CDR3 in amino acids: CASSYLSGTSGDTQYF. CDR3 DNA: TGTGCCAGCAGTTACTTATCCGGGACCAGCGGTGATACGCAGTATTTT.

The chain combines TRBV4-2 with TRBJ2-1; D call uncertain. The CDR3 spans 15 residues. The germline V gene has CDR1 LGHNA and CDR2 YNFKEQ. V was clipped by 2 bases and J by 5 bases, with 13 bases between them. This CDR3 reads CASSQRLDGNNEQFF. As DNA, the CDR3 is TGTGCCAGCAGCCAACGTCTAGATGGGAACAATGAGCAGTTCTTC.

The gene calls are TRBV4-3 and TRBJ1-2; D is perhaps TRBD1 (5 bases). The CDR3 extends over 14 amino acids. With 1 base removed from V and 4 bases from J, the gap between germline ends came to 10 bases. Germline V lookup: CDR1 LGHNA, CDR2 YSLEER. The CDR3 sequence is CASSQVQGIYGYTF. DNA of the CDR3: TGCGCCAGCAGCCAAGTGCAGGGTATCTATGGCTACACCTTC.

The chain couples TRBV29-1 to TRBJ2-5; a weak D match, TRBD1 (5 bases). CDR1 and CDR2 (germline): SQVTM, ANQGSEA. This CDR3 contains 13 residues. The CDR3 loop is CSSSHRIQETQYF. DNA of the CDR3: TGCAGTTCATCGCACAGGATCCAAGAGACCCAGTACTTC.

This clone has just one count. J is TRBJ2-1 and V is TRBV19, with D perhaps matching TRBD1 (5 bases). The CDR3 is 16 residues long. V shed 6 bases and J shed 0 bases, with 15 bases lying between them. Germline V gene data show CDR1 as LNHDA and CDR2 as SQIVND (reference sequence). Here the CDR3 reads CASRISRGSSYNEQFF. CDR3 DNA: TGTGCCAGTAGAATTTCTAGGGGAAGCTCCTACAATGAGCAGTTCTTC.

V gene TRBV11-2 combines with J gene TRBJ1-3; possibly TRBD1 for D (6 bases). Per germline, CDR1 SGHAT and CDR2 FQNNGV. Trimming left V 3 bases short and J 8 bases short, with 14 bases between. The CDR3 runs to 14 residues. The CDR3 reads CASSFGRPGDTIYF. CDR3 nucleotide sequence: TGTGCCAGCAGCTTCGGCAGGCCAGGGGACACCATATATTTT.

This clone appeared a single time. The J gene is TRBJ1-1, the V gene TRBV11-2; the D is unclear. Germline V lookup: CDR1 SGHAT, CDR2 FQNNGV. Trimming left V 5 bases short and J 3 bases short, with 7 bases between. CDR3 length: 12 residues. Here the CDR3 DNA reads TGTGCCAGCAGCCGAGGGTACACTGAAGCTTTCTTT. This gives the protein CASSRGYTEAFF.

Here the CDR3 reads CASSELANYGYTF. The CDR3 DNA reads TGTGCCAGCAGTGAGTTGGCTAACTATGGCTACACCTTC. The chain recombines TRBV6-1 with TRBJ1-2, with no clear D. The CDR3 covers 13 residues. Germline CDR1 is MNHNS and CDR2 is SASEGT. The V and J ends lost 3 bases and 0 bases respectively, with 5 bases between them.

V usage is TRBV6-5 and J usage is TRBJ2-7, with TRBD1 matching over 9 bases. V lost 6 bases, J lost 5 bases, and 8 bases stayed unmatched. This CDR3 region has 14 residues. CDR1 and CDR2 (germline): MNHEY, SVGAGI. The CDR3 nucleotides are TGTGCCAGCAGACACGACAGGGGGATTGACGAGCAGTACTTC. Amino acids: CASRHDRGIDEQYF.

This clone was recorded once. The chain joins TRBV4-1 to TRBJ1-1; a weak D match, TRBD1 (5 bases). Germline-derived CDR1 and CDR2 are MGHRA and YSYEKL. CDR3 size: 15 residues. V was cut by 3 bases and J by 3 bases, with 14 bases left in between. Written as DNA, the CDR3 is TGCGCCAGCAGCCATGAGTTGGGGCGGGACACTGAAGCTTTCTTT. Its translation: CASSHELGRDTEAFF.

The count of this clone is one. This rearrangement joins TRBV6-5 to TRBJ2-1; 9 nucleotides line up with TRBD1. Looked up from germline, CDR1 is MNHEY and CDR2 is SVGAGI. V gave up 2 bases and J gave up 4 bases; unmatched junction bases: 6. This CDR3 is 16 amino acids long. CDR3 in amino acids: CASSYPGQGLYNEQFF. As DNA, the CDR3 is TGTGCCAGCAGTTACCCTGGACAGGGGTTGTACAATGAGCAGTTCTTC.

The chain uses TRBV10-2 and TRBJ1-2, with unresolved D. V was pared by 2 bases and J by 5 bases, with 9 bases between. CDR1 is WSHSY, CDR2 SAAADI, per germline. The CDR3 has 13 residues. CDR3 in amino acids: CASSEVRQYGYTF. In DNA, the CDR3 is TGCGCCAGCAGTGAGGTGCGCCAGTATGGCTACACCTTC.

This chain connects TRBV12-5 to TRBJ2-6; D is undetermined. The CDR3 is made up of 18 amino acids. With 3 bases removed from V and 2 bases from J, the gap between germline ends came to 17 bases. Germline lookup yields CDR1 LGHNT and CDR2 FRNRAP. CDR3 residues: CASGFSPLFGAGANVLTF. CDR3 in DNA: TGTGCTAGTGGTTTTTCACCTCTATTTGGGGCTGGGGCCAACGTCCTGACTTTC.

The chain couples TRBV11-3 to TRBJ2-5; D might be TRBD1 (6 bases). The V end lost 3 bases, the J end lost 5 bases, and 16 bases lay between the germline ends. The CDR3 contains 15 residues. Germline V CDR1 and CDR2: SGHNT, YENEEA. The CDR3 loop reads CASSLYYRVQETQYF. The CDR3 region has the DNA TGTGCCAGCAGCTTGTATTACAGGGTCCAGGAGACCCAGTACTTC.

The J gene is TRBJ2-5, the V gene TRBV4-1; the D call may be TRBD1 or TRBD2 (5 bases each). CDR1 MGHRA and CDR2 YSYEKL come from the germline V gene. Trimming pared 8 bases from V and 1 base from J, leaving 11 bases between. This CDR3 spans 13 amino acids. The chain's CDR3 is CASGSGPQETQYF. DNA for the CDR3: TGCGCCAGCGGGTCGGGGCCCCAAGAGACCCAGTACTTC.

The rearrangement uses TRBV19 and TRBJ2-1; possible D gene TRBD1, 5 bases. Trimming shortened V by 1 base and J by 5 bases, and 12 bases separated the two germline ends. The CDR3 is made up of 15 amino acids. The V gene's germline CDR1 is LNHDA and CDR2 SQIVND (reference sequence). For the CDR3, the DNA is TGTGCCAGTAGTATAGGAGGCAGGGTGAACAATGAGCAGTTCTTC. Amino acid sequence: CASSIGGRVNNEQFF.

The table lists this clone with a few counts. This rearrangement joins TRBV9 to TRBJ2-2; 9 nucleotides line up with TRBD1. The V gene end was trimmed by 3 bases and the J gene end by 6 bases; junction bases not matched to a gene: 6. The CDR3 is 15 amino acids. The germline V gene has CDR1 SGDLS and CDR2 YYNGEE. DNA for the CDR3: TGTGCCAGCAGCGAGAGCGGGACAGGGCCCGGGGAGCTGTTTTTT. As protein: CASSESGTGPGELFF. The variable domain in full, completed from reference TRBV9 and TRBJ2-2, reads DSGVTQTPKHLITATGQRVTLRCSPRSGDLSVYWYQQSLDQGLQFLIQYYNGEERAKGNILERFSAQQFPDLHSELNLSSLELGDSALYFCASSESGTGPGELFFGEGSRLTVL.

The chain joins TRBV9 to TRBJ1-2; D possibly corresponds to TRBD1 (5 bases). Trimming shortened V by 0 bases and J by 2 bases, and 14 bases separated the two germline ends. The CDR3 is 16 amino acids. Germline V gene data show CDR1 as SGDLS and CDR2 as YYNGEE. CDR3 sequence: CASSVASGGSNYGYTF. The DNA for the CDR3 is TGTGCCAGCAGCGTAGCTTCGGGGGGAAGCAACTATGGCTACACCTTC.

A remark on this clone: Its ends do not fully match the called genes, so a read error is possible. The V and J genes are TRBV2 and TRBJ2-5; 16 nucleotides line up with TRBD2. There are 14 residues in the CDR3. Germline-derived CDR1 and CDR2 are SNHLY and FYNNEI. The CDR3 sequence is CASSPGTSGRASNF. The CDR3, as DNA: TGTGCCAGCAGTCCCGGGACTAGCGGGAGGGCCTCGAACTTC.

The gene calls are TRBV28 and TRBJ1-1, with D tentatively TRBD1 (5 bases). The ends were cut back, 8 bases at V and 0 bases at J, with 7 bases in the middle. CDR3 size: 12 residues. The germline V gene has CDR1 MDHEN and CDR2 SYDVKM. CDR3: CASDSVNTEAFF. As DNA, the CDR3 is TGTGCCAGCGACAGCGTGAACACTGAAGCTTTCTTT.